The next 30 T cell receptor beta chains were all read from a single sample in a study of cytomegalovirus exposure and HLA in healthy donors. The PCR contained 60 Vbeta and 13 Jbeta primers. The method was immunoSEQ multiplex PCR; TCRdb's version includes in-frame clones alone and lacks a portion of them. This sample has 200,000 to 250,000 clones; roughly 87% occur once, and the top ten carry approximately 5.3%. Specimen: PBMCs. The source is a woman aged 40 to 50 in good health and CMV-seropositive.

V usage is TRBV7-3 and J usage is TRBJ2-7; 13 bases are a match to TRBD2. There are 16 residues in the CDR3. Germline V gene data show CDR1 as SGHTA and CDR2 as FQGTGA. Trimming took 2 bases from V and 2 from J; bases not matched to a gene: 3. CDR3 protein: CASSLPGLAGAYEQYF. The CDR3 DNA sequence: TGTGCCAGCAGCTTACCCGGACTAGCGGGAGCCTACGAGCAGTACTTC.

The chain recombines TRBV14 with TRBJ1-2; D is ambiguous. The CDR3 is 13 residues long. V was cut by 1 base and J by 8 bases, with 11 bases left in between. The germline V gene encodes CDR1 SGHDN and CDR2 FVKESK. The CDR3 loop is CASSQGSARGYTF. The CDR3 region has the DNA TGTGCCAGCAGCCAAGGGTCGGCGCGGGGCTACACCTTC.

The chain combines TRBV28 with TRBJ2-5; D unresolved. The germline V gene encodes CDR1 MDHEN and CDR2 SYDVKM. V was clipped by 5 bases and J by 2 bases, with 9 bases between them. This CDR3 spans 13 amino acids. DNA of the CDR3: TGTGCCAGCAGTCCCCCGCGACAAGAGACCCAGTACTTC. Its translation: CASSPPRQETQYF.

The chain recombines TRBV7-2 with TRBJ2-3, with TRBD2 matching 7 bases. Germline trimming cut 3 bases from V and 7 bases from J; bases unmatched to any gene: 10. CDR3 length: 15 amino acids. From germline, CDR1 is SGHTA and CDR2 FQGNSA. The CDR3 loop reads CASSFSSGPGNTQYF. CDR3 DNA sequence: TGTGCCAGCAGCTTCTCTAGCGGCCCCGGGAATACGCAGTATTTT.

This clone appeared once. The V gene is TRBV11-3, the J gene TRBJ2-3, with D perhaps matching TRBD1 (6 bases). CDR1 is SGHNT and CDR2 is YENEEA in the germline V gene. V was cut by 5 bases and J by 1 base, with 13 bases left in between. This CDR3 spans 15 amino acids. The CDR3 loop reads CASSPQGMGTDTQYF. Written as DNA, the CDR3 is TGTGCCAGCAGCCCCCAGGGGATGGGCACAGATACGCAGTATTTT.

This clone was seen only a few times. An end of the junction differs from the germline gene, which may be a read error. The gene calls are TRBV7-9 and TRBJ2-2; D possibly corresponds to TRBD1 (5 bases). The CDR3 contains 16 residues. CDR1 and CDR2 from the germline V gene are SEHNR and FQNEAQ (reference sequence). DNA for the CDR3: TGTTCCAGCAGCTTAGTAGGGGATAAGAGGACCGGGGAGCTGTTTTTT. Translation gives CSSSLVGDKRTGELFF.

The V and J genes are TRBV28 and TRBJ1-2; TRBD1 is a possible D gene (6 bases). The CDR3 sequence is 15 residues long. V dropped 7 bases and J dropped 4 bases, with 19 bases sitting between them. Looked up from germline, CDR1 is MDHEN and CDR2 is SYDVKM. CDR3 sequence (DNA): TGTGCCAGCACCCTATCGGGGGGCCGGGCCTATGGCTACACCTTC. Protein: CASTLSGGRAYGYTF.

The chain has TRBV4-2 and TRBJ2-7; 11 nucleotides line up with TRBD2. Germline V lookup: CDR1 LGHNA, CDR2 YNFKEQ. There are 18 residues in the CDR3. V lost 2 bases, J lost 2 bases, and 11 bases stayed unmatched. CDR3 residues: CASSQLETSGNLAYEQYF. The CDR3 nucleotides read TGTGCCAGCAGCCAATTAGAGACTAGCGGGAATCTTGCCTACGAGCAGTACTTC.

This clone was recorded only once. The gene calls are TRBV29-1 and TRBJ2-1, with 10 bases matching TRBD1. V lost 6 bases and J lost 4; bases outside the gene matches: 12. Germline CDR1 and CDR2: SQVTM and ANQGSEA. This CDR3 comprises 16 residues. This CDR3 reads CSVPPFGDRGYNEQFF. The CDR3 region has the DNA TGCAGCGTCCCTCCTTTTGGGGACAGGGGTTACAATGAGCAGTTCTTC.

V gene TRBV2 combines with J gene TRBJ2-3, with TRBD2 matching over 9 bases. This CDR3 comprises 16 residues. Germline trimming cut 4 bases from V and 3 bases from J; bases unmatched to any gene: 8. Germline loops: CDR1 SNHLY, CDR2 FYNNEI. The CDR3 sequence is CASSVLSGGLTDTQYF. Here the CDR3 DNA reads TGTGCCAGCAGTGTTCTTAGCGGGGGACTAACAGATACGCAGTATTTT.

The rearrangement joins TRBV4-1 to TRBJ1-5; 10 bases are a match to TRBD1. Germline CDR1 is MGHRA and CDR2 is YSYEKL. This CDR3 has 16 amino acids. V was pared by 3 bases and J by 7 bases, with 9 bases of the junction left unmatched. Here the CDR3 DNA reads TGCGCCAGCAGCCAGGGCAGACAGGGGGCGGGGCAGCCCCAGCATTTT. As protein: CASSQGRQGAGQPQHF.

The chain links TRBV18 to TRBJ1-1; D call uncertain. In germline, CDR1 is KGHSH, CDR2 LQKENI. Trimming took off 5 bases at V and 0 bases at J, with 4 bases between the two ends. The CDR3 runs 12 residues. The DNA for the CDR3 is TGTGCCAGCTCAGCAGTGAACACTGAAGCTTTCTTT. It specifies CASSAVNTEAFF.

This chain links TRBV15 with TRBJ2-4; 7 nucleotides align to TRBD2. Germline trimming cut 6 bases from V and 0 bases from J; bases unmatched to any gene: 8. The CDR3 loop spans 16 amino acids. Germline CDR1 LNHNV, CDR2 YYDKDF (reference sequence). The CDR3 protein is CATSNERGLAKNIQYF. The CDR3 DNA reads TGTGCCACCAGTAATGAGCGGGGTCTAGCCAAAAACATTCAGTACTTC.

This clone was observed once. V is TRBV5-1 and J is TRBJ2-5; the match to TRBD1 covers 9 bases. The end of the DNA aligns better with TRBJ2-7, so the J call may be wrong. This CDR3 comprises 14 residues. In germline, CDR1 is SGHRS, CDR2 YFSETQ. The CDR3 loop reads CASSLWTGAVEQYF. The DNA of the CDR3 is TGCGCCAGCAGCTTATGGACAGGGGCTGTCGAGCAGTACTTC.

Only a few counts were recorded for this clone. The rearrangement joins TRBV7-2 to TRBJ2-1; D gene unclear. Germline CDR1 reads SGHTA; CDR2 reads FQGNSA. V was cut by 5 bases and J by 6 bases, with 11 bases left in between. CDR3 size: 13 residues. CDR3 loop: CASSPAAVNEQFF. Here the CDR3 DNA reads TGTGCCAGCAGCCCGGCGGCTGTCAATGAGCAGTTCTTC.

Written as DNA, the CDR3 is TGTGCCAGCAGTTCGGACTCTTACTACGAGCAGTACTTC. Encoded protein: CASSSDSYYEQYF. The chain carries TRBV28 and TRBJ2-7; weak D call: TRBD2 (5 bases). With 4 bases removed from V and 3 bases from J, the gap between germline ends came to 10 bases. The CDR3 has 13 residues. Germline V gene data show CDR1 as MDHEN and CDR2 as SYDVKM.

This clone appeared a single time. The chain links TRBV7-6 to TRBJ2-1; TRBD2 agrees at 13 bases. The junction had 5 bases not matched to a gene; V was cut back by 0 bases and J by 9 bases. The CDR3 runs 16 residues. CDR1 and CDR2 from the germline V gene are SGHVS and FNYEAQ. CDR3 DNA sequence: TGTGCCAGCAGCTTAGCACTAGCGGGGGGGCTAGGTGAGCAGTTCTTC. It specifies CASSLALAGGLGEQFF.

The rearrangement links TRBV4-2 to TRBJ1-2, with D uncertain. CDR3 length equals 13 residues. Germline lookup yields CDR1 LGHNA and CDR2 YNFKEQ. The V and J ends lost 1 base and 4 bases respectively, with 7 bases between them. This CDR3 reads CASSQAGGYGYTF. CDR3 bases: TGTGCCAGCAGCCAAGCTGGCGGCTATGGCTACACCTTC.

This clone was seen only a few times. The rearrangement uses TRBV5-4 and TRBJ2-3, with 10 bases lining up with TRBD2. The trim removed 4 bases at V and 3 bases at J, leaving 17 bases unmatched. The CDR3 is 19 amino acids. Germline-derived CDR1 and CDR2 are SGHNT and YYREEE (reference sequence). In DNA form, the CDR3 reads TGTGCCAGCAGCACCGAACCTAGCGGGGGAATCGGTAGGACAGATACGCAGTATTTT. Its translation: CASSTEPSGGIGRTDTQYF.

The gene calls are TRBV5-1 and TRBJ2-2; D call uncertain. This CDR3 is 15 amino acids long. The ends were cut back, 5 bases at V and 0 bases at J, with 11 bases in the middle. Germline CDR1 reads SGHRS; CDR2 reads YFSETQ. The CDR3 protein is CASRVGSSNTGELFF. The CDR3 coding sequence is TGCGCCAGCAGGGTCGGGTCCTCGAACACCGGGGAGCTGTTTTTT. Full variable domain (outside the CDR3, taken from reference TRBV5-1 and TRBJ2-2): KAGVTQTPRYLIKTRGQQVTLSCSPISGHRSVSWYQQTPGQGLQFLFEYFSETQRNKGNFPGRFSGRQFSNSRSEMNVSTLELGDSALYLCASRVGSSNTGELFFGEGSRLTVL.

The chain joins TRBV6-1 to TRBJ2-3; no clear D. This CDR3 is built from 16 residues. In germline, CDR1 is MNHNS, CDR2 SASEGT. V was shortened by 0 bases and J by 3 bases, with 13 bases between the two germline ends. This CDR3 is CASSEAASRPTDTQYF. The CDR3 nucleotides are TGTGCCAGCAGTGAAGCAGCGTCACGGCCTACAGATACGCAGTATTTT.

The chain links TRBV15 to TRBJ2-2, with 16 bases aligning to TRBD2. V lost 4 bases and J lost 6; bases outside the gene matches: 8. The CDR3 extends over 18 amino acids. From germline, CDR1 is LNHNV and CDR2 YYDKDF (reference sequence). CDR3 coding DNA: TGTGCCACCAGCAAACCGGGACTAGCGGGGGGGCACGCCGGGGAGCTGTTTTTT. This sequence encodes CATSKPGLAGGHAGELFF.

V and J are TRBV5-1 and TRBJ2-1; D is possibly TRBD1 (6 bases). There are 16 residues in the CDR3. Germline V CDR1 and CDR2: SGHRS, YFSETQ. V was pared by 0 bases and J by 4 bases, with 14 bases between. As DNA, the CDR3 is TGCGCCAGCAGCTTGGATGGACAGCGTTCTTACAATGAGCAGTTCTTC. It is translated as CASSLDGQRSYNEQFF. The whole variable domain, remainder taken from reference TRBV5-1 and TRBJ2-1, is KAGVTQTPRYLIKTRGQQVTLSCSPISGHRSVSWYQQTPGQGLQFLFEYFSETQRNKGNFPGRFSGRQFSNSRSEMNVSTLELGDSALYLCASSLDGQRSYNEQFFGPGTRLTVL.

J is TRBJ1-2 and V is TRBV30; D may be TRBD1 (6 bases). V was clipped by 1 base and J by 8 bases, with 17 bases between them. The CDR3 has 14 amino acids. Germline V gene lookup returns CDR1 GTSNPN and CDR2 SVGIG (reference sequence). The CDR3 region has the DNA TGTGCCTGGAGTGGGACAGTAAGTTTAGGCGGCTACACCTTC. Protein product: CAWSGTVSLGGYTF.

This clone has a single count. The gene calls are TRBV30 and TRBJ1-2; no reliable D call. This CDR3 is 11 amino acids long. Germline CDR1 is GTSNPN and CDR2 is SVGIG (reference sequence). V was shortened by 2 bases and J by 8 bases, with 9 bases between the two germline ends. This chain's CDR3 is CAWSTGEGYTF. The CDR3 nucleotides are TGTGCCTGGAGTACCGGGGAAGGCTACACCTTC.

The V and J genes are TRBV9 and TRBJ1-3; D is unclear. CDR1 is SGDLS and CDR2 is YYNGEE in the germline V gene. V lost 2 bases, J lost 0 bases, and 9 bases lay in between. This CDR3 has 15 amino acids. The CDR3 here is CASSVTVSSGNTIYF. In DNA form, the CDR3 reads TGTGCCAGCAGCGTCACGGTCTCCTCTGGAAACACCATATATTTT.

The gene calls are TRBV5-1 and TRBJ2-5; TRBD1 agrees at 10 bases. The J segment lost 5 bases and the V segment lost 3 bases, leaving 7 bases of the junction unmatched. The length of the CDR3 is 15 residues. The germline CDR1 and CDR2 sequences are SGHRS and YFSETQ. CDR3 in DNA: TGCGCCAGCAGCTGGGGACAGGGGATACCTGAGACCCAGTACTTC. Residues: CASSWGQGIPETQYF.

This chain links TRBV27 with TRBJ2-3; TRBD2 might be the D (6 bases). The CDR3 is 17 amino acids. The germline CDR1 and CDR2 sequences are MNHEY and SMNVEV (reference sequence). The ends were cut back, 1 base at V and 0 bases at J, with 14 bases in the middle. The CDR3 coding sequence is TGTGCCAGCAGTTTATTATCCGAGCGGGTGAGCACAGATACGCAGTATTTT. Translated, it gives CASSLLSERVSTDTQYF.

V gene TRBV6-4 combines with J gene TRBJ1-2, with 7 bases fitting TRBD1. V dropped 5 bases and J dropped 1; count of bases not matched to a gene: 7. The germline V gene has CDR1 MRHNA and CDR2 SNTAGT. The CDR3 spans 15 residues. CDR3 residues: CASSPHDRDNYGYTF. The CDR3 nucleotides are TGTGCCAGCAGTCCCCACGACAGGGATAACTATGGCTACACCTTC.

The gene calls are TRBV2 and TRBJ2-7; weak D call: TRBD2 (6 bases). From germline, CDR1 is SNHLY and CDR2 FYNNEI. The length of the CDR3 is 13 residues. Trimming left V 4 bases short and J 3 bases short, with 10 bases between. The CDR3 here is CASSVVGGYEQYF. CDR3 nucleotides: TGTGCCAGCAGTGTGGTCGGGGGCTACGAGCAGTACTTC.